The rows below give T cell receptor beta chains drawn from one sample of a study of regulatory T cells in long-lasting Graves disease. A single record per CDR3 protein comes from TCRdb applying MiXCR to the multiplex PCR reads. The table has fewer than 650,000 distinct CDR3 sequences, roughly 16% seen once. These data were also reused for a study on T cells in Graves' hyperthyroidism and ophthalmopathy.

The material sequenced was peripheral blood mononuclear cells (PBMCs), taken at new diagnosis, from a patient treated with antithyroid drugs. The origin of the receptors is a woman aged 25 to 39 with Graves disease. The CDR3 runs from the conserved cysteine through the conserved F or W. The order of the fields is V gene, J gene, CDR3 protein.

>TRBV12-3/TRBV12-4|TRBJ2-3
CASSLGVHGDTQYF
>TRBV27|TRBJ1-2
CASSFGDRDYGYTF
>TRBV6-5|TRBJ2-5
CASSYGLAGSQETQYF
>TRBV6-1|TRBJ2-6
CASRLDRAGANVLTF
>TRBV10-3|TRBJ2-7
CAIKDPGQGYEQYF
>TRBV19|TRBJ2-6
CASSTTPGTGVTGANVLTF
>TRBV30|TRBJ2-1
CAWSAGTSGSRDEQFF
>TRBV20-1|TRBJ2-7
CSARDLTGGKYEQYF
>TRBV19|TRBJ1-5
CASSMSGGINQPQHF
>TRBV6-2/TRBV6-3|TRBJ2-1
CASSYGLANNEQFF
>TRBV29-1|TRBJ2-3
CSVEGLIDTQYF